Listed below are T cell receptor beta chains from one sample, sequenced in a study of T cells in Graves' hyperthyroidism and ophthalmopathy. TCRdb passed the multiplex PCR reads through MiXCR, listing each CDR3 protein once. The sample yields about 610,000 distinct CDR3 sequences, roughly 14% seen once. Sequencing used blood. Every receptor here comes from a woman aged 40 to 50 with Graves' ophthalmopathy. Both conserved end residues are part of each CDR3. D genes are given only for firm matches. A clone size is listed for some rows: how often the clone was seen (once, few, many), or a class if it is expanded.

size	V	J	D	CDR3	DNA
many	TRBV6-2/TRBV6-3	TRBJ1-2	TRBD1	CASSGGQGAHGYTF	TGTGCCAGCAGCGGCGGACAGGGGGCGCATGGCTACACCTTC
NA	TRBV5-1	TRBJ2-7	TRBD1	CASSSDGTGKSYEQYF	TGCGCCAGCAGCTCAGACGGGACAGGCAAATCCTACGAGCAGTACTTC
few	TRBV18	TRBJ1-1	TRBD1	CASSLDRETEAFF	TGTGCCAGCTCACTCGACAGGGAAACTGAAGCTTTCTTT
many	TRBV12-3/TRBV12-4	TRBJ2-1	NA	CASSSYNEQFF	TGTGCCAGCTCCTCCTACAATGAGCAGTTCTTC
many	TRBV6-1	TRBJ1-1	NA	CASSEAGQMNTEAFF	TGTGCCAGCAGTGAAGCGGGGCAGATGAACACTGAAGCTTTCTTT
NA	TRBV7-2	TRBJ1-3	NA	CASSFEGNTIYF	TGTGCCAGCAGTTTCGAAGGGAACACCATATATTTT
many	TRBV12-3/TRBV12-4	TRBJ1-1	NA	CASSLTQGNTEAFF	TGTGCCAGCAGTTTGACACAGGGGAACACTGAAGCTTTCTTT
many	TRBV5-1	TRBJ2-7	TRBD2	CASSPYLAGVYEQYF	TGCGCCAGCAGCCCCTATCTAGCGGGAGTCTACGAGCAGTACTTC
few	TRBV2	TRBJ2-7	NA	CASKDQYYEQYF	TGTGCCAGCAAGGACCAATACTACGAGCAGTACTTC
many	TRBV20-1	TRBJ1-1	NA	CSIGGGRGNTEAFF	TGCAGTATAGGCGGGGGGCGAGGGAACACTGAAGCTTTCTTT
few	TRBV28	TRBJ1-2	NA	CASSHGGGGDYGYTF	TGTGCCAGCAGTCACGGGGGAGGGGGAGACTATGGCTACACCTTC
many	TRBV6-5	TRBJ2-7	TRBD2	CASSYRVAGGPHEQYF	TGTGCCAGCAGTTACCGGGTTGCGGGAGGTCCCCACGAGCAGTACTTC
many	TRBV20-1	TRBJ2-5	NA	CSARWTLQETQYF	TGCAGTGCTAGGTGGACTCTCCAAGAGACCCAGTACTTC
few	TRBV11-2	TRBJ2-3	NA	CASSPRQFTSTDTQYF	TGTGCCAGCAGCCCCAGACAGTTTACTAGCACAGATACGCAGTATTTT
many	TRBV15	TRBJ2-7	TRBD2	CATSRVILASGRRGEQYF	TGTGCCACCAGCAGAGTAATTCTCGCTAGCGGGAGACGTGGCGAGCAGTACTTC
many	TRBV28	TRBJ2-7	NA	CASSFYRIPYEQYF	TGTGCCAGCAGTTTCTACAGGATTCCCTACGAGCAGTACTTC
many	TRBV7-2	TRBJ2-7	TRBD2	CASSSSGASYEQYF	TGTGCCAGCAGTTCTAGCGGGGCCTCCTACGAGCAGTACTTC
many	TRBV28	TRBJ2-2	NA	CASSSPRLGEPGLFF	TGTGCCAGCAGTTCGCCCCGTTTGGGGGAGCCTGGGCTGTTTTTT
few	TRBV10-3	TRBJ1-2	TRBD1	CATRPGTGVNYGYTF	TGTGCCACACGGCCCGGGACAGGGGTCAACTATGGCTACACCTTC
many	TRBV30	TRBJ2-7	TRBD1	CAWSVWGQSYEQYF	TGTGCCTGGAGTGTTTGGGGACAGTCCTACGAGCAGTACTTC
few	TRBV29-1	TRBJ2-7	TRBD2	CSVGHGTSGSEQYF	TGCAGCGTTGGACACGGGACTAGCGGGAGTGAGCAGTACTTC
few	TRBV18	TRBJ1-1	TRBD1	CASSVGQGGEEAFF	TGTGCCAGCTCGGTTGGACAGGGTGGCGAAGAAGCTTTCTTT
NA	TRBV11-2	TRBJ1-1	NA	CASRPGYGDPEAFF	TGTGCCAGCAGGCCGGGGTACGGGGACCCTGAAGCTTTCTTT